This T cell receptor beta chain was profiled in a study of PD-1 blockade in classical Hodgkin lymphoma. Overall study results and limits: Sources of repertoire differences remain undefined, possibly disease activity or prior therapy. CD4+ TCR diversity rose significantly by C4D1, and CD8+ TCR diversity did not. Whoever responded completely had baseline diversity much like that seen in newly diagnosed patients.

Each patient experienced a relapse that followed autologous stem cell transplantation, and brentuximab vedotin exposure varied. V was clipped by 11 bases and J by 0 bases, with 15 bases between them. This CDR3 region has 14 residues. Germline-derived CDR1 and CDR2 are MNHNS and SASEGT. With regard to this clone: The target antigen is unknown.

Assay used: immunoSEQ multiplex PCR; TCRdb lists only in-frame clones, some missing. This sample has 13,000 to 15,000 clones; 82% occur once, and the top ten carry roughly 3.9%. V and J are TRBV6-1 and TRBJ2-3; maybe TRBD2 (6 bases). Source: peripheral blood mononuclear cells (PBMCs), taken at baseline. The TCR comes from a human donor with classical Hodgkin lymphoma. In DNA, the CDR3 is TGTGCCGGAGGGACTTCAGTGAGCACAGATACGCAGTATTTT. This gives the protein CAGGTSVSTDTQYF.